This T cell receptor (beta chain) is from a study of blood T cell repertoires in COVID-19. Study details: The analysed material was cDNA or gDNA that came from T cells, B-cell-depleted T cells, or PBMCs.

Seattle researchers signed up patients amid active infection and tracked them longitudinally. CDR1 and CDR2 (germline): MNHEY, SVGAGI. The CDR3 is 13 amino acids. Trimming took off 6 bases at V and 7 bases at J, with 10 bases between the two ends. In the study's own analysis: For nucleated cells, counts were estimated from reference gene primer amplification. Some clones are missing from TCRdb's copy, which holds only in-frame ones; the method was immunoSEQ multiplex PCR. The V and J calls and clone size were taken over from that table, and D and trimming were inferred from the DNA. The sample contains roughly 140,000 clones, approximately 83% of which appear only once.

V is TRBV6-5 and J is TRBJ1-6; D unresolved. The sequencing sample was made of peripheral blood. This sequence was found in a woman in her sixties with COVID-19, enrolled during active disease. CDR3 coding DNA: TGTGCCAGCAGCCCCCGGAGAAATTCACCCCTCCACTTT. This codes for CASSPRRNSPLHF.